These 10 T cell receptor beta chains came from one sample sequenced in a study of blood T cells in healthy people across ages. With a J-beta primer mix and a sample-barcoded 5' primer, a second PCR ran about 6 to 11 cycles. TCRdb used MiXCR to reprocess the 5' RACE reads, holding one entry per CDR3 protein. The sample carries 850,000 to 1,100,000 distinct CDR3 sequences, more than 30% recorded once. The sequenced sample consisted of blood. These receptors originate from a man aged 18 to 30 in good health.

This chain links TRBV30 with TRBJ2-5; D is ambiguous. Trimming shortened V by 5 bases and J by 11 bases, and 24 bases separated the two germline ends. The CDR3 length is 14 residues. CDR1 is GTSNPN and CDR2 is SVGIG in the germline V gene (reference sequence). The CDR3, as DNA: TGTGCCTGGGGTCGGATGCAGACTTTCGATGAGCAGTACTTC. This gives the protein CAWGRMQTFDEQYF.

The CDR3 spells CASSFLGAGDFTDTQYF. DNA for the CDR3: TGTGCCAGCAGTTTTTTGGGCGCGGGGGATTTCACAGATACGCAGTATTTT. The chain is built from TRBV28 and TRBJ2-3; 7 bases map to TRBD2. The CDR3 is made up of 17 amino acids. V was pared by 3 bases and J by 2 bases, with 11 bases of the junction left unmatched. The germline CDR1 and CDR2 sequences are MDHEN and SYDVKM.

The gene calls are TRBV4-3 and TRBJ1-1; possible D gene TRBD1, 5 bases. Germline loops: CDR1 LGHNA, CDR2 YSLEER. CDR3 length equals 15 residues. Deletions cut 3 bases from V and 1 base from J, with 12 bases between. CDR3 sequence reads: CASSHPAGWNTEAFF. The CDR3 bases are TGCGCCAGCAGCCACCCCGCAGGGTGGAACACTGAAGCTTTCTTT.

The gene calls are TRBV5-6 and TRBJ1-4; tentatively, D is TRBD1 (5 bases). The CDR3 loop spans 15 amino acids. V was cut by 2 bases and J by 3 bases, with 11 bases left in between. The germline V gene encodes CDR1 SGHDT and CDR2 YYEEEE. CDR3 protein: CASSFVSGPNEKLFF. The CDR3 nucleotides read TGTGCCAGCAGCTTCGTTTCAGGGCCTAATGAAAAACTGTTTTTT. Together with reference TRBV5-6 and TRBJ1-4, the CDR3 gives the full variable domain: DAGVTQSPTHLIKTRGQQVTLRCSPKSGHDTVSWYQQALGQGPQFIFQYYEEEERQRGNFPDRFSGHQFPNYSSELNVNALLLGDSALYLCASSFVSGPNEKLFFGSGTQLSVL.

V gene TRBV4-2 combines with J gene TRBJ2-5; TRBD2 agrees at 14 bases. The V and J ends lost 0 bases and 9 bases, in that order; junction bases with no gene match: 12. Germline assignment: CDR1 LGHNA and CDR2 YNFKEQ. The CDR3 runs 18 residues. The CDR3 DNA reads TGTGCCAGCAGCCAAGAGGGACTAGCGGGGGCGACAAGTGGGGCCCAGTACTTC. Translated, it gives CASSQEGLAGATSGAQYF.

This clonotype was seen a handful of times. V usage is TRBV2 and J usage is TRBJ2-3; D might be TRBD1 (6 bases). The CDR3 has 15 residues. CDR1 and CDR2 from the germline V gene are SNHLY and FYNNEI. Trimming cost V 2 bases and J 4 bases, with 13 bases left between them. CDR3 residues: CASSETRGMADTQYF. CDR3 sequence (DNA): TGTGCCAGCAGTGAAACGAGGGGGATGGCAGATACGCAGTATTTT.

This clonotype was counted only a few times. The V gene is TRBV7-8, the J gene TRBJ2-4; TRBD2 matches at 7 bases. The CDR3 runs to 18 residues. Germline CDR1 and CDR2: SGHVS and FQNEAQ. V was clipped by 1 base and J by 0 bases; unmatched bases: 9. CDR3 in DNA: TGTGCCAGCAGCTTAGACCCCCTAGCGGCACTAGCCAAAAACATTCAGTACTTC. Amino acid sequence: CASSLDPLAALAKNIQYF.

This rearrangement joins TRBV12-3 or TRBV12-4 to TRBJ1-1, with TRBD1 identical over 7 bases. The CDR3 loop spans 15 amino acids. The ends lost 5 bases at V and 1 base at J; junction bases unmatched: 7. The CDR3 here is CASSMSGQRNTEAFF. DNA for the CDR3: TGTGCCAGCAGTATGTCGGGACAGAGGAACACTGAAGCTTTCTTT.

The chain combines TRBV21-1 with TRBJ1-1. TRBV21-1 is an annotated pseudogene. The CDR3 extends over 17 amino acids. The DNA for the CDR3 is TGTGCCAGCAGCAAAGTAAATGAGGGGACTCTGAACACTGAAGCTTTCTTT. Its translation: CASSKVNEGTLNTEAFF.

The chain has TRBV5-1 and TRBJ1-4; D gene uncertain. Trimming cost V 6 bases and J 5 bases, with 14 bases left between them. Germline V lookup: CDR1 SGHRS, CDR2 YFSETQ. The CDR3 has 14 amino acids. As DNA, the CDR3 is TGCGCCAGCAACCGGACCCGGGAGAATGAAAAACTGTTTTTT. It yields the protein CASNRTRENEKLFF.